A single sample gave rise to the 19 T cell receptor beta chains below, sequenced in a study of cytomegalovirus exposure and HLA in healthy donors (dated by TCRdb to 2017 to 2019). Receptor amplification or capture employed the immunoSEQ multiplex PCR assay. A mixture of 60 forward primers for TCR Vbeta segments and 13 reverse primers for TCR Jbeta segments was used in the multiplex PCR. The immuneACCESS repertoire file appears here via TCRdb, limited to in-frame rearrangements. These files lack a portion of the clones; in checked studies, under half of the deficit traces to unresolved V genes, and the cause of the others is not known. The sample yields about 150,000 clones; 70% to 90% were counted once. 5.5% to 6.5% of the sample lies in the top ten. The sequenced sample consisted of PBMCs. The receptors derive from a woman in her 40s in good health and CMV-seropositive.

In DNA form, the CDR3 reads TGTGCCAGCAGCCCACTAGCGTTCCCAACCGGGGAGCTGTTTTTT. Translation gives CASSPLAFPTGELFF. The chain uses TRBV11-3 and TRBJ2-2; 7 bases agree with TRBD2. This CDR3 spans 15 amino acids. CDR1 is SGHNT, CDR2 YENEEA, per germline. V lost 5 bases, J lost 5 bases, and 8 bases stayed unmatched.

This clone has just a few counts. The rearrangement links TRBV5-4 to TRBJ2-7, with 10 bases that match TRBD2. Germline CDR1 reads SGHNT; CDR2 reads YYREEE (reference sequence). The trim removed 0 bases at V and 6 bases at J, leaving 3 bases unmatched. The CDR3 runs 14 residues. For the CDR3, the DNA is TGTGCCAGCAGCTTGGAGGTAGCGGGAGGCGAGCAGTACTTC. This sequence encodes CASSLEVAGGEQYF.

J is TRBJ2-7 and V is TRBV28; TRBD2 aligns across 7 bases. V was pared by 6 bases and J by 8 bases, with 7 bases of the junction left unmatched. Germline lookup yields CDR1 MDHEN and CDR2 SYDVKM. This CDR3 region has 12 residues. CDR3 region: CASRGLSPKQYF. CDR3 nucleotide sequence: TGTGCCAGCAGGGGACTATCCCCTAAGCAGTACTTC.

The rearrangement links TRBV27 to TRBJ1-2; D not resolved. V was clipped by 3 bases and J by 2 bases, with 22 bases between them. The CDR3 covers 18 residues. CDR1 and CDR2 from the germline V gene are MNHEY and SMNVEV (reference sequence). In nucleotides, the CDR3 is TGTGCCAGCAGTTTGCTCGGGTCAGAGTTTTCTTTGAACTATGGCTACACCTTC. It encodes CASSLLGSEFSLNYGYTF.

This clone has just a few counts. J is TRBJ1-4 and V is TRBV10-3; TRBD1 aligns across 9 bases. Looked up from germline, CDR1 is ENHRY and CDR2 is SYGVKD. V lost 2 bases, J lost 11 bases, and 12 bases stayed unmatched. The CDR3 runs 16 residues. This chain's CDR3 is CAISEVTGTGIDKLFF. Here the CDR3 DNA reads TGTGCCATCAGTGAGGTTACCGGGACAGGGATTGATAAACTGTTTTTT.

The genes are TRBV6-5 and TRBJ2-1, with D tentatively TRBD2 (6 bases). Trimming removed 4 bases at V and 6 bases at J, with 13 bases between. CDR1 and CDR2 from the germline V gene are MNHEY and SVGAGI. CDR3 size: 14 residues. The CDR3 region has the DNA TGTGCCAGCAGTTCGACCGGGACTGGCAATGAGCAGTTCTTC. Translating gives CASSSTGTGNEQFF.

The chain has TRBV7-2 and TRBJ2-7, with D perhaps matching TRBD2 (6 bases). The CDR3 totals 15 residues. Germline V gene lookup returns CDR1 SGHTA and CDR2 FQGNSA. Trimming pared 4 bases from V and 2 bases from J, leaving 15 bases between. CDR3 region: CASSYDLAATYEQYF. In DNA, the CDR3 is TGTGCCAGCAGCTATGACTTAGCGGCTACCTACGAGCAGTACTTC.

This clone appeared a few times. The gene calls are TRBV5-5 and TRBJ1-5; D remains unclear. Germline CDR1 and CDR2: SGHKS and YYEKEE (reference sequence). The CDR3 has 16 residues. Trimming took off 1 base at V and 1 base at J, with 12 bases between the two ends. This chain's CDR3 is CASSLFLRESNQPQHF. In nucleotides, the CDR3 is TGTGCCAGCAGCTTGTTTTTACGGGAAAGCAATCAGCCCCAGCATTTT.

The chain links TRBV10-3 to TRBJ1-5; 10 bases are shared with TRBD1. The germline V gene encodes CDR1 ENHRY and CDR2 SYGVKD. Trimming took 0 bases from V and 0 from J; bases not matched to a gene: 5. The CDR3 sequence is 18 residues long. CDR3 protein: CAISESTGGAGSNQPQHF. The CDR3 coding sequence is TGTGCCATCAGTGAGTCGACAGGGGGCGCGGGTAGCAATCAGCCCCAGCATTTT.

The rearrangement links TRBV7-2 to TRBJ1-2; 8 bases align to TRBD1. The V segment lost 3 bases and the J segment 7 bases; nucleotides outside the gene matches: 7. The CDR3 runs to 14 residues. From germline, CDR1 is SGHTA and CDR2 FQGNSA. The CDR3 region is CASSFPDRAFGYTF. In DNA form, the CDR3 reads TGTGCCAGCAGCTTCCCGGACAGGGCCTTTGGCTACACCTTC. The entire variable domain, with the rest obtained from reference TRBV7-2 and TRBJ1-2, is as follows: GAGVSQSPSNKVTEKGKDVELRCDPISGHTALYWYRQSLGQGLEFLIYFQGNSAPDKSGLPSDRFSAERTGGSVSTLTIQRTQQEDSAVYLCASSFPDRAFGYTFGSGTRLTVV.

This clone was seen a single time. The chain recombines TRBV5-1 with TRBJ2-5; D is possibly TRBD2 (5 bases). V shed 0 bases and J shed 5 bases, with 17 bases lying between them. The CDR3 runs to 16 residues. The germline V gene has CDR1 SGHRS and CDR2 YFSETQ. The CDR3 sequence is CASSLGAGTPRETQYF. As DNA, the CDR3 is TGCGCCAGCAGCTTGGGGGCGGGTACCCCCCGCGAGACCCAGTACTTC. The whole variable domain, filled in from reference TRBV5-1 and TRBJ2-5, reads KAGVTQTPRYLIKTRGQQVTLSCSPISGHRSVSWYQQTPGQGLQFLFEYFSETQRNKGNFPGRFSGRQFSNSRSEMNVSTLELGDSALYLCASSLGAGTPRETQYFGPGTRLLVL.

The chain carries TRBV27 and TRBJ1-4; a possible D gene is TRBD1 (5 bases). The V end was cut by 4 bases, the J end by 5 bases, with 11 bases between. CDR3 length: 14 residues. Germline CDR1 and CDR2: MNHEY and SMNVEV (reference sequence). Here the CDR3 DNA reads TGTGCCAGCAGTTCGGGGACTTCCAATGAAAAACTGTTTTTT. Its protein is CASSSGTSNEKLFF. The complete variable domain, with remaining parts taken from reference TRBV27 and TRBJ1-4, reads EAQVTQNPRYLITVTGKKLTVTCSQNMNHEYMSWYRQDPGLGLRQIYYSMNVEVTDKGDVPEGYKVSRKEKRNFPLILESPSPNQTSLYFCASSSGTSNEKLFFGSGTQLSVL.

This rearrangement joins TRBV7-9 to TRBJ1-1, with 10 positions matching TRBD1. The germline V gene has CDR1 SEHNR and CDR2 FQNEAQ (reference sequence). The CDR3 is made up of 18 amino acids. V lost 1 base and J lost 1; bases outside the gene matches: 9. The CDR3 region is CASSLEGGQGRGNTEAFF. CDR3 nucleotide sequence: TGTGCCAGCAGCTTAGAGGGGGGACAGGGGCGGGGGAACACTGAAGCTTTCTTT. The full variable domain, its missing parts supplied by reference TRBV7-9 and TRBJ1-1, is DTGVSQNPRHKITKRGQNVTFRCDPISEHNRLYWYRQTLGQGPEFLTYFQNEAQLEKSRLLSDRFSAERPKGSFSTLEIQRTEQGDSAMYLCASSLEGGQGRGNTEAFFGQGTRLTVV.

The chain employs TRBV30 and TRBJ1-2; D is undetermined. Trimming took off 1 base at V and 5 bases at J, with 17 bases between the two ends. The germline CDR1 and CDR2 sequences are GTSNPN and SVGIG (reference sequence). This CDR3 has 15 residues. The DNA of the CDR3 is TGTGCCTGGAGTGACAACTGGGAAGAGCGGTATGGCTACACCTTC. Translation gives CAWSDNWEERYGYTF.

This clone is a singleton in its sample. The chain uses TRBV27 and TRBJ2-1; the match to TRBD2 covers 9 bases. J gave up 1 base and V 2 bases, and 9 bases lay outside the gene matches. CDR1 is MNHEY and CDR2 is SMNVEV in the germline V gene (reference sequence). The CDR3 sequence is 18 residues long. The CDR3 protein is CASSLRASGVYSYNEQFF. The CDR3 DNA is TGTGCCAGCAGTTTAAGGGCTAGCGGGGTGTATTCCTACAATGAGCAGTTCTTC.

This clone appeared a few times. This chain joins TRBV13 and TRBJ2-5; TRBD2 might be the D (6 bases). The CDR3 extends over 13 amino acids. Germline CDR1 is PRHDT and CDR2 is FYEKMQ (reference sequence). Trimming took off 5 bases at V and 4 bases at J, with 11 bases between the two ends. The CDR3 spells CASSITGVETQYF. The DNA of the CDR3 is TGTGCCAGCAGCATCACGGGGGTAGAGACCCAGTACTTC.

The chain links TRBV10-3 to TRBJ2-2; 8 positions match TRBD2. The germline V gene encodes CDR1 ENHRY and CDR2 SYGVKD. J gave up 4 bases and V 4 bases, and 5 bases lay outside the gene matches. This CDR3 comprises 15 residues. CDR3 DNA sequence: TGTGCCATCAGTGGAGCGGGAGCAGGCACCGGGGAGCTGTTTTTT. It specifies CAISGAGAGTGELFF.

The chain carries TRBV10-1 and TRBJ2-1; TRBD2 agrees at 10 bases. J was trimmed by 3 bases and V by 3 bases; bases with no gene match: 5. The CDR3 consists of 16 residues. In germline, CDR1 is WNHNN, CDR2 SYGVQD (reference sequence). The chain's CDR3 is CASSDLAGVFYNEQFF. The CDR3 DNA reads TGCGCCAGCAGTGATCTAGCGGGAGTTTTCTACAATGAGCAGTTCTTC.

This chain connects TRBV5-1 to TRBJ2-7; 9 nucleotides agree with TRBD1. Germline trimming cut 3 bases from V and 5 bases from J; bases unmatched to any gene: 6. From germline, CDR1 is SGHRS and CDR2 YFSETQ. This CDR3 spans 14 amino acids. The CDR3 is CASSSRDRVHEQYF. The DNA for the CDR3 is TGCGCCAGCAGCTCGAGGGACAGGGTCCACGAGCAGTACTTC.